This paragraph covers one TCR beta chain sequence. Its antigen is not yet known. Base qualities are not at hand, and no much larger clone is one base apart. The data originate from a study of T-cell memory formation after mild COVID-19 (dated by TCRdb to the early 2020s). About the study as a whole: Most TCR sequence clusters were specific to one of the two donors. Two young, previously healthy adult volunteers made up the cohort, one male and one female. T-cell clones expanding and contracting after mild COVID-19 in two donors were tracked by longitudinal TCRalpha and TCRbeta repertoire sequencing.

Cut back by 6 bases and 5 bases, the V and J ends lie 11 bases apart. As encoded in the germline V gene, CDR1 is MNHEY while CDR2 is SVGAGI. The CDR3 measures 13 amino acids from cysteine to phenylalanine. The CDR3 DNA has 39 bases and is translated from base 1. Ficoll-Paque density gradient centrifugation was the method used to isolate PBMCs. Findings and caveats that apply to the study as a whole: The study included only a couple of mild cases, and larger cohorts that include severe cases with pre-infection samples were judged to be necessary. Clones that contracted from day 15 to 85 showed balanced CD4/CD8 phenotypes, whereas a second wave of clones that expanded from day 15 to 37 leaned towards CD4+. SARS-CoV-2 specificity was not confirmed for the second-wave clones peaking on day 37. Some responding clones were detected in pre-infection memory, which suggested that pre-existing cross-reactive memory T cells had joined the SARS-CoV-2 response. Contracting CD4+ clones turned up mainly in the CM and EM memory subsets, whereas EMRA was where CD8+ clones were enriched.

The listed sequencing device is Illumina NovaSeq 6000. cDNA libraries for TCRalpha and TCRbeta were prepared by 5'RACE using constant-segment primers, with sample barcodes and unique molecular identifiers added. Trizol reagent was used to extract RNA from every sample. Libraries were amplified in two PCR steps, with a second sample barcode and Illumina TruSeq adapters added in the second step. Libraries were sequenced on an Illumina NovaSeq with 2 x 150 bp paired-end reads. The published analysis was carried out like this. Reads were demultiplexed and collapsed into UMI-guided consensus sequences with migec v1.2.7. Using mixcr v2.1.11, UMI consensuses were aligned to TRA and TRB V and J templates and then assembled into clonotypes. Expanded or contracted clonotypes were those called significant by both edgeR and NoisET, with noise models trained on biological replicates. For edgeR calls, the cutoffs were a false discovery rate-adjusted p below 0.01 and a log2 fold-change threshold of 1. As an exploratory analysis of dynamics, max-normalized trajectories of the 1000 most abundant clonotypes were examined by PCA with hierarchical clustering. The CD4 or CD8 phenotype of responding clones was assigned using the separately sequenced CD4+ and CD8+ repertoires. TCRdb cleaned the public reads at Q25 with fastp, built clones with MiXCR and kept in-frame beta chains. Records with the same CDR3 protein are collapsed into one entry carrying the most frequent genes and DNA. In this record, the V and J calls reflect TCRdb's handling and not the investigators' own analysis. The table for this sample lists just over 350,000 distinct CDR3 sequences; 13% to 15% of them were counted only once. The ten largest clonotypes hold less than 25% of the sample.

Input material: PBMCs or a T cell subset sorted from them (not recorded which). The TCR originated in a man younger than 35 who had mild COVID-19 (a few samples of this study predate the infection). The sample titles of this study are shuffled in the database, so cell type and time point are left out; the donor was told from shared clones. The rearrangement combines TRBV6-5 with TRBJ1-5; D gene: possibly TRBD1, on 6 matching bases. The CDR3 has the sequence CASRLYRDQPQHF. The DNA sequence is TGTGCCAGCAGGCTATACAGGGATCAGCCCCAGCATTTT.